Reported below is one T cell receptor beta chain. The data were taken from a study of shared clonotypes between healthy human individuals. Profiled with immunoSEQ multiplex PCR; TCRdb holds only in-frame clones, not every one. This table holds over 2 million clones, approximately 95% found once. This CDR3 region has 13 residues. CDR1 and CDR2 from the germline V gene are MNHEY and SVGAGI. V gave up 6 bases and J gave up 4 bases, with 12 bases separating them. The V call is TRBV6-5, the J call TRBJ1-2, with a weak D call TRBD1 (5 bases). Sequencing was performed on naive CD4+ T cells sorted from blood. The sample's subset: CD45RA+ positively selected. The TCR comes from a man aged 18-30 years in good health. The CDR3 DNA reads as TGTGCCAGCAGACCGGGGCTGAGCTATGGCTACACCTTC. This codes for CASRPGLSYGYTF.